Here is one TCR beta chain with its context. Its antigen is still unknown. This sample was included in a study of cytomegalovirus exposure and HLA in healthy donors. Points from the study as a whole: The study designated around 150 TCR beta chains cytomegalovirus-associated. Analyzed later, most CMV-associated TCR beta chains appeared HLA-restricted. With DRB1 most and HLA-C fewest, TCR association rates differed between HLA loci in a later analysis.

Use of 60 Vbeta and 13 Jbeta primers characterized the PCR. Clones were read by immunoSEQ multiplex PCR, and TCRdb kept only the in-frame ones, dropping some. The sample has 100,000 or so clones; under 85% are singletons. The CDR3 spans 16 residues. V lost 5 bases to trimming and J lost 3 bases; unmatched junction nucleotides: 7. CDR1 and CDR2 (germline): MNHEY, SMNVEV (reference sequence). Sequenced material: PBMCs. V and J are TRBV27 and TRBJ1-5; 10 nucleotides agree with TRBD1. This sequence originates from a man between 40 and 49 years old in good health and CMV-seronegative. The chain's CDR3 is CASSNPRQGANQPQHF. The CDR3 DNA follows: TGTGCCAGCAGTAACCCAAGACAGGGGGCCAATCAGCCCCAGCATTTT.